This T cell receptor (beta chain) is from a study of T cells in Graves' hyperthyroidism and ophthalmopathy. Study-level findings and limits: Through a model of 13 V-J features, ophthalmopathy was separated from stable hyperthyroidism.

Hyperthyroidism, newly diagnosed and lasting under 2 months, affected patients aged 18 to 65. Patients were excluded for uncontrolled infection, other autoimmune disease, pregnancy or lactation. Diagnosis rested on symptoms, serum thyroxine and TRAb, thyroid ultrasound, and orbital computed tomography. What was amplified from RNA transcripts were TCR beta CDR3 regions. RT-PCR in the first round (using the HTBI primer set) targeted the TCR CDR3. TCRdb ran MiXCR on the multiplex PCR reads and lists one entry per CDR3 protein. The table has hundreds of thousands of distinct CDR3 sequences, approximately 15% seen once. This clonotype was detected many times. What it recognizes is unknown. The clonotype was recovered from a woman in her thirties with Graves' hyperthyroidism that later progressed to Graves' ophthalmopathy. The sample was blood.

This chain's CDR3 is CASSFGTGERQPQHF. The CDR3 DNA follows: TGTGCCAGCAGTTTCGGGACGGGAGAGCGTCAGCCCCAGCATTTT. The rearrangement joins TRBV27 to TRBJ1-5; D may be TRBD1 (5 bases). The CDR3 consists of 15 residues. Trimming took off 3 bases at V and 6 bases at J, with 15 bases between the two ends. Germline values: CDR1 MNHEY, CDR2 SMNVEV (reference sequence).